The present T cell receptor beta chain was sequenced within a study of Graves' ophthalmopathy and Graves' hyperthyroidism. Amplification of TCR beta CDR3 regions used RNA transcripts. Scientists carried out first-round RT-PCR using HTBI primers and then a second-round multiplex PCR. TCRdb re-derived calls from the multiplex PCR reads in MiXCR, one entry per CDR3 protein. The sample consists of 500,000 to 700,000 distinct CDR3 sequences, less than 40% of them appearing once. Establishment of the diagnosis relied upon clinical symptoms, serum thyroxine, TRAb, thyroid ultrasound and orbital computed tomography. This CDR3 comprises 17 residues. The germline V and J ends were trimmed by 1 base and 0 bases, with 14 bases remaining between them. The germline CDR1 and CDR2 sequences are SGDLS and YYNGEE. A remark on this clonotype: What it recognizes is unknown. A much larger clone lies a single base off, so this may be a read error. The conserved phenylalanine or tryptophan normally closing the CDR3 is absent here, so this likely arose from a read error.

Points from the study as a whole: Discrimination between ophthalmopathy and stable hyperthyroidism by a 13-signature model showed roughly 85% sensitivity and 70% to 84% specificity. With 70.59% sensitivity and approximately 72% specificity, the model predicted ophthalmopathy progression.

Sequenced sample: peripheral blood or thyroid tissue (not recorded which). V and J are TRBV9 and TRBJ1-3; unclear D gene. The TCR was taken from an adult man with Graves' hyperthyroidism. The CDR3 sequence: CASSVRERSVSGNTIYV. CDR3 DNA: TGTGCCAGCAGCGTAAGGGAGCGCTCTGTCTCTGGAAACACCATATATGTT.